The present entry profiles one T cell receptor (beta chain) with its context. The data originate from a study of blood T cell repertoires in COVID-19. Background on the study: Material from acute and convalescent COVID-19 was sourced from the United States, Italy and Spain.

As originally analysed: Reference gene primer amplification gave estimated nucleated cell counts. Data came from immunoSEQ multiplex PCR; TCRdb stores just in-frame clones and leaves some out. That table gives V, J and clone size, and the DNA gave D and trimming. This sample has some 220,000 clones, with 80% to 85% found just once. Germline CDR1 reads SGHTS; CDR2 reads YDEGEE. The CDR3 contains 15 residues. V dropped 0 bases and J dropped 1 base, with 8 bases sitting between them. The sequencing sample was made of peripheral blood. The source of this sequence is a woman in her 70s with COVID-19, enrolled during active disease. V gene TRBV5-8 combines with J gene TRBJ1-3; D is unclear. The CDR3 DNA sequence: TGTGCCAGCAGCTTGGAAACGGGTTCTGGAAACACCATATATTTT. Its translation: CASSLETGSGNTIYF.